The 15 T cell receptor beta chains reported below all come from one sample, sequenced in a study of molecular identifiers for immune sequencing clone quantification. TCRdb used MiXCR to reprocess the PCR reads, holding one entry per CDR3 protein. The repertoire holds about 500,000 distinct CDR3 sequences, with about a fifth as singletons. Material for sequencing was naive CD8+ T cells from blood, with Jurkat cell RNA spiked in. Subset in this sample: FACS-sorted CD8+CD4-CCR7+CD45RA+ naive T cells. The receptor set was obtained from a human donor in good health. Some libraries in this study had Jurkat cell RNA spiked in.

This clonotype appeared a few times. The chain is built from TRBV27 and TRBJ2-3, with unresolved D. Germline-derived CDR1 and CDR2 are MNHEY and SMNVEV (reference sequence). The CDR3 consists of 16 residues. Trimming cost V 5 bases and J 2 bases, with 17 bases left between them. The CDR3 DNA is TGTGCCAGCAGTCCTCTCCCGTTTTCCCCCACAGATACGCAGTATTTT. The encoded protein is CASSPLPFSPTDTQYF.

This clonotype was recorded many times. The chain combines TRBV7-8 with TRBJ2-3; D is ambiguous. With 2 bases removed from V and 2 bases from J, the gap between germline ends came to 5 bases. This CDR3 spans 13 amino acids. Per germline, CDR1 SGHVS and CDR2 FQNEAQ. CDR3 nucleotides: TGTGCCAGCAGCTTACCTAACACAGATACGCAGTATTTT. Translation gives CASSLPNTDTQYF.

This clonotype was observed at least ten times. The CDR3 sequence: CASREQGSVLGEQYF. The CDR3 coding sequence is TGTGCCAGCAGAGAACAGGGCTCGGTTCTGGGCGAGCAGTACTTC. V and J are TRBV2 and TRBJ2-7, with D perhaps matching TRBD1 (6 bases). Germline CDR1 is SNHLY and CDR2 is FYNNEI. The CDR3 extends over 15 amino acids. V lost 6 bases to trimming and J lost 6 bases, with 21 bases between them.

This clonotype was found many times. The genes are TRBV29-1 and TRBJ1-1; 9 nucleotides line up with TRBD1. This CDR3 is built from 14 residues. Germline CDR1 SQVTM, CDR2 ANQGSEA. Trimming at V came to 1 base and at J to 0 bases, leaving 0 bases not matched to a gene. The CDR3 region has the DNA TGCAGCGTTGAAGGGACAGGGGTGAACACTGAAGCTTTCTTT. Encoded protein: CSVEGTGVNTEAFF.

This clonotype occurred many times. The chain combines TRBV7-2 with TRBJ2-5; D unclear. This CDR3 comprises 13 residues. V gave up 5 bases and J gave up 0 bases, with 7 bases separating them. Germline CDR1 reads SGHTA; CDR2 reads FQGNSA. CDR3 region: CASSPRYQETQYF. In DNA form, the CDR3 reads TGTGCCAGCAGCCCGAGATACCAAGAGACCCAGTACTTC.

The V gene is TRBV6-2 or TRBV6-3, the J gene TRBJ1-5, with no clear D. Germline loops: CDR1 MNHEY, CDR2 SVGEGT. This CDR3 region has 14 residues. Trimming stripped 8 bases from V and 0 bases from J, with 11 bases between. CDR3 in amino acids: CASETRVSNQPQHF. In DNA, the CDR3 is TGTGCCAGCGAGACAAGGGTTAGCAATCAGCCCCAGCATTTT.

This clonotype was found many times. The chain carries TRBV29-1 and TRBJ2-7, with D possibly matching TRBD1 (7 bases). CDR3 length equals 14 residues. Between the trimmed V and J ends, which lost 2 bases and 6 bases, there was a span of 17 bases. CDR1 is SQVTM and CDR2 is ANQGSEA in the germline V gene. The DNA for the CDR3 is TGCAGCGTTGAAACCAGGGGGGTTTTAAGCGAGCAGTACTTC. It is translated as CSVETRGVLSEQYF.

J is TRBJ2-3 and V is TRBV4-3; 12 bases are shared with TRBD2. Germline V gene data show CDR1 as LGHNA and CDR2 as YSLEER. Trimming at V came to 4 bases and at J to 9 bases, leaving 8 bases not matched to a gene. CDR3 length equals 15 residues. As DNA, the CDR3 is TGCGCCAGCAGCCCCGCTAGCGGGGGGGCCGGCACGCAGTATTTT. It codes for CASSPASGGAGTQYF.

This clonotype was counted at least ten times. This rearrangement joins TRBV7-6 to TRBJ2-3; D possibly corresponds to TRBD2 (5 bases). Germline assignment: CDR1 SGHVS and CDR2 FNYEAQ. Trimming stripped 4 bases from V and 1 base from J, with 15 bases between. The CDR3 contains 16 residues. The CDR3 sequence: CASSSPSAGGTDTQYF. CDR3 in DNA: TGTGCCAGCAGCTCGCCCTCTGCGGGTGGCACAGATACGCAGTATTTT.

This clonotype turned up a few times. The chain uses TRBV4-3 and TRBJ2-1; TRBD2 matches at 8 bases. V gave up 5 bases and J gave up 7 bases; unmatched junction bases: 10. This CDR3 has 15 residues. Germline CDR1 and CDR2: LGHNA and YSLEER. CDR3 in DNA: TGCGCCAGCAGCGCTGGTAGCGGGAATTTGAATGAGCAGTTCTTC. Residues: CASSAGSGNLNEQFF.

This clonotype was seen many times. The CDR3 spells CASSADGLAGSTDTQYF. CDR3 sequence (DNA): TGTGCCAGCAGCGCCGACGGACTAGCGGGAAGCACAGATACGCAGTATTTT. The chain couples TRBV7-9 to TRBJ2-3; 12 nucleotides align to TRBD2. The junction had 6 bases not matched to a gene; V was cut back by 5 bases and J by 0 bases. This CDR3 region has 17 residues. Germline values: CDR1 SEHNR, CDR2 FQNEAQ (reference sequence).

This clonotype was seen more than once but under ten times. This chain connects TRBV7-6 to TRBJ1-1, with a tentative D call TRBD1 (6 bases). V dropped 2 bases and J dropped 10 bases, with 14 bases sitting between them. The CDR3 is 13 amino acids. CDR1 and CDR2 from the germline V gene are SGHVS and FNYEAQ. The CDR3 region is CASSLNQAGAAFF. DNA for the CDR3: TGTGCCAGCAGCTTAAATCAGGCAGGGGCAGCTTTCTTT. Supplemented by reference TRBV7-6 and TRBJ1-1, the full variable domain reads GAGVSQSPRYKVTKRGQDVALRCDPISGHVSLYWYRQALGQGPEFLTYFNYEAQQDKSGLPNDRFSAERPEGSISTLTIQRTEQRDSAMYRCASSLNQAGAAFFGQGTRLTVV.

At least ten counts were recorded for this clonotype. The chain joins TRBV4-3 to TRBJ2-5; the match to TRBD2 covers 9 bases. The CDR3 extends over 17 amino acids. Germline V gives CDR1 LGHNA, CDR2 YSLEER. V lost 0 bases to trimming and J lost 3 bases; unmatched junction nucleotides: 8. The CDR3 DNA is TGCGCCAGCAGCCAAGATCTAGCGGGATTGCGGGAAGAGACCCAGTACTTC. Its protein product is CASSQDLAGLREETQYF.

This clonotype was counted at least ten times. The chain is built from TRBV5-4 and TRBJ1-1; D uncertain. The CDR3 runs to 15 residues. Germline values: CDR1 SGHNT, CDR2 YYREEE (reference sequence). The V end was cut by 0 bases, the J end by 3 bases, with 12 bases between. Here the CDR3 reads CASSLEVPGDTEAFF. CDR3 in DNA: TGTGCCAGCAGCTTGGAGGTCCCAGGAGACACTGAAGCTTTCTTT.

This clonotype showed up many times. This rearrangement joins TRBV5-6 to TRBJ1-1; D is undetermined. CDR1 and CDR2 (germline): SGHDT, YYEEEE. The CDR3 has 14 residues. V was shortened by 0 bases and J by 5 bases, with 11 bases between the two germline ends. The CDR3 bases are TGTGCCAGCAGCTTGGGTTGGACCGCAACTGAAGCTTTCTTT. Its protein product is CASSLGWTATEAFF.